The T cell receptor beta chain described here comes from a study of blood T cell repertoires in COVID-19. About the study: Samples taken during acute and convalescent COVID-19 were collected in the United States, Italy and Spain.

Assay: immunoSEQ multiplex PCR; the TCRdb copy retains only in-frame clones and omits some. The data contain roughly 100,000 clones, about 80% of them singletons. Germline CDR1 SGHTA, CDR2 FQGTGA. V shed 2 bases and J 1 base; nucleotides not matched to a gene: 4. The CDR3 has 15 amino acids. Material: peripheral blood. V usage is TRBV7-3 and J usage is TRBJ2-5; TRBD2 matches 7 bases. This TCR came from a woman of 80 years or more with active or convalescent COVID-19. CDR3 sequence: CASSLGGGSQETQYF. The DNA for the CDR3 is TGTGCCAGCAGCTTAGGCGGGGGTTCCCAAGAGACCCAGTACTTC.